This TCR beta chain was captured in a study of blood T cell repertoires in COVID-19. Study-wide context: The analysed material was cDNA or gDNA that came from T cells, B-cell-depleted T cells, or PBMCs.

This CDR3 is built from 14 residues. Between the trimmed V and J ends, which lost 2 bases and 3 bases, there was a span of 10 bases. CDR1 is LNHDA, CDR2 SQIVND, per germline (reference sequence). It was during active infection that Seattle patients were enrolled and then longitudinally followed. The assay was immunoSEQ multiplex PCR, and TCRdb's table has in-frame clones only and misses some. The sample lists more than 200,000 clones, 80% to 90% occurring once. V is TRBV19 and J is TRBJ1-1, with TRBD1 as a possible D gene (5 bases). The clonotype was recovered from a man under 40 with COVID-19, enrolled during active disease. Sequenced sample: peripheral blood. Written as DNA, the CDR3 is TGTGCCAGTAGTATACAGGGAATGGACACTGAAGCTTTCTTT. Translating it yields CASSIQGMDTEAFF.